These T cell receptor beta chains were read from a single sample in a study of cytomegalovirus exposure and HLA in healthy donors. Data came from immunoSEQ multiplex PCR; TCRdb stores just in-frame clones and leaves some out. This table holds 150,000 to 180,000 clones, more than 75% found once. The sample comprised PBMCs. These receptors all come from a woman aged 40 to 49 in good health and CMV-seropositive. Each CDR3 is given with its conserved first and last residue. A D gene is named only where the DNA matches it firmly. Expanded clones are given a class, and other clones once, few, many or no size at all.

V: TRBV19; size: NA; D: NA; J: TRBJ1-4; CDR3: CASSIEVRGEKLFF; DNA: TGTGCCAGTAGTATAGAAGTTAGGGGCGAAAAACTGTTTTTT
V: TRBV19; size: NA; D: NA; J: TRBJ1-2; CDR3: CASSIRAANYGYTF; DNA: TGTGCCAGTAGTATCAGGGCTGCTAACTATGGCTACACCTTC
V: TRBV7-9; size: NA; D: TRBD2; J: TRBJ2-5; CDR3: CASSSGTSGNQETQYF; DNA: TGTGCCAGCAGCTCCGGGACTAGCGGGAACCAAGAGACCCAGTACTTC
V: TRBV12-5; size: NA; D: NA; J: TRBJ2-1; CDR3: CASGSVLDGIPYNEQFF; DNA: TGTGCTAGTGGTTCGGTCCTGGACGGGATACCTTACAATGAGCAGTTCTTC
V: TRBV6-6; size: few; D: NA; J: TRBJ2-6; CDR3: CASTGAAGANVLTF; DNA: TGTGCCAGCACAGGGGCCGCTGGGGCCAACGTCCTGACTTTC
V: TRBV6-1; size: NA; D: NA; J: TRBJ2-7; CDR3: CASSGDFYEQYF; DNA: TGTGCCAGCAGTGGGGACTTCTACGAGCAGTACTTC
V: TRBV29-1; size: NA; D: TRBD1; J: TRBJ1-2; CDR3: CSVSGTGLRGYTF; DNA: TGCAGCGTCTCCGGGACAGGCCTACGTGGCTACACCTTC
V: TRBV27; size: NA; D: NA; J: TRBJ1-1; CDR3: CASSLSGQSEAFF; DNA: TGTGCCAGCAGTTTATCCGGACAATCTGAAGCTTTCTTT
V: TRBV11-1; size: NA; D: NA; J: TRBJ1-4; CDR3: CASSSKISANEKLFF; DNA: TGTGCCAGCAGCTCAAAGATCTCGGCTAATGAAAAACTGTTTTTT
V: TRBV27; size: NA; D: NA; J: TRBJ1-3; CDR3: CASSFPGTGNTIYF; DNA: TGTGCCAGCAGTTTTCCAGGGACTGGAAACACCATATATTTT
V: TRBV21-1; size: NA; D: NA; J: TRBJ2-7; CDR3: CASKVGDRDFNEQYF; DNA: TGTGCCAGCAAAGTCGGGGACAGGGATTTCAACGAGCAGTACTTC
V: TRBV5-4; size: NA; D: TRBD2; J: TRBJ2-7; CDR3: CASSLIVFAGGTYEQYF; DNA: TGTGCCAGCAGCTTGATTGTATTTGCGGGAGGGACCTACGAGCAGTACTTC
V: TRBV6-5; size: NA; D: TRBD1; J: TRBJ1-5; CDR3: CASKRQGEEQPQHF; DNA: TGTGCCAGCAAGAGACAGGGGGAAGAGCAGCCCCAGCATTTT
V: TRBV21-1; size: NA; D: NA; J: TRBJ2-6; CDR3: CASKRGRQSISGANVLTF; DNA: TGTGCCAGCAAGCGAGGGAGGCAGTCTATCTCTGGGGCCAACGTCCTGACTTTC
V: TRBV4-1; size: NA; D: NA; J: TRBJ2-3; CDR3: CASSQERGPLSTDTQYF; DNA: TGCGCCAGCAGCCAAGAACGAGGCCCTCTCAGCACAGATACGCAGTATTTT
V: TRBV29-1; size: NA; D: NA; J: TRBJ1-4; CDR3: CSVESGANEKLFF; DNA: TGCAGCGTTGAATCGGGGGCTAATGAAAAACTGTTTTTT
V: TRBV27; size: NA; D: TRBD1; J: TRBJ2-1; CDR3: CASSPGQSYNEQFF; DNA: TGTGCCAGCAGTCCGGGACAGAGCTACAATGAGCAGTTCTTC
V: TRBV4-2; size: NA; D: NA; J: TRBJ2-1; CDR3: CASSQDLFYYNEQFF; DNA: TGTGCCAGCAGCCAAGATCTCTTTTACTACAATGAGCAGTTCTTC
V: TRBV5-1; size: once; D: NA; J: TRBJ1-5; CDR3: CASSLRVAYYSNQPQHF; DNA: TGCGCCAGCAGCTTGCGTGTTGCCTACTATAGCAATCAGCCCCAGCATTTT
V: TRBV30; size: few; D: TRBD2; J: TRBJ2-3; CDR3: CAWSLGLAGGFTDTQYF; DNA: TGTGCCTGGAGTCTCGGACTAGCGGGAGGGTTCACAGATACGCAGTATTTT
V: TRBV29-1; size: few; D: TRBD2; J: TRBJ2-1; CDR3: CSVEDRGTSGDARFF; DNA: TGCAGCGTTGAAGATCGGGGAACTAGCGGGGACGCGCGGTTCTTC
V: TRBV7-9; size: NA; D: NA; J: TRBJ2-1; CDR3: CASSSAGINEQFF; DNA: TGTGCCAGCAGTTCCGCCGGGATCAATGAGCAGTTCTTC
V: TRBV27; size: NA; D: NA; J: TRBJ1-5; CDR3: CASRLGGSNQPQHF; DNA: TGTGCCAGCAGGCTAGGGGGAAGCAATCAGCCCCAGCATTTT
V: TRBV28; size: once; D: NA; J: TRBJ2-3; CDR3: CASLVGLADTDTQYF; DNA: TGTGCCAGCCTAGTGGGCCTAGCAGACACAGATACGCAGTATTTT
V: TRBV5-5; size: NA; D: TRBD1; J: TRBJ2-2; CDR3: CASSRSPGQGSSGELFF; DNA: TGTGCCAGCAGCCGTTCTCCGGGACAGGGTTCATCCGGGGAGCTGTTTTTT
V: TRBV27; size: NA; D: TRBD1; J: TRBJ1-1; CDR3: CASSQTGVLWVSTEAFF; DNA: TGTGCCAGCAGTCAGACAGGGGTCTTGTGGGTGAGCACTGAAGCTTTCTTT
V: TRBV19; size: NA; D: TRBD1; J: TRBJ1-2; CDR3: CASSIGQGEGYGYTF; DNA: TGTGCCAGTAGTATTGGTCAGGGGGAAGGCTATGGCTACACCTTC
V: TRBV27; size: NA; D: TRBD2; J: TRBJ2-1; CDR3: CASSSGLAGGPSRQFF; DNA: TGTGCCAGCAGTTCAGGACTAGCGGGAGGTCCCTCGAGGCAGTTCTTC
V: TRBV5-1; size: NA; D: TRBD1; J: TRBJ1-1; CDR3: CASSDRDRRGTTEAFF; DNA: TGCGCCAGCAGCGATCGGGACAGGCGTGGGACCACTGAAGCTTTCTTT
V: TRBV25-1; size: NA; D: NA; J: TRBJ2-7; CDR3: CASSRVPYEQYF; DNA: TGTGCCAGCAGTCGAGTCCCCTACGAGCAGTACTTC
V: TRBV6-1; size: NA; D: TRBD2; J: TRBJ2-7; CDR3: CASRASGTSYEQYF; DNA: TGTGCCAGCAGGGCTAGCGGAACCTCCTACGAGCAGTACTTC
V: TRBV11-2; size: NA; D: NA; J: TRBJ2-7; CDR3: CASKKDPGSYEQYF; DNA: TGTGCCAGCAAGAAAGATCCAGGTTCCTACGAGCAGTACTTC
V: TRBV5-1; size: few; D: TRBD2; J: TRBJ2-3; CDR3: CASSLGDGRAQGTQYF; DNA: TGCGCCAGCAGCTTGGGAGACGGGAGGGCCCAAGGTACGCAGTATTTT
V: TRBV19; size: NA; D: TRBD2; J: TRBJ2-1; CDR3: CASSRGTSGRDSLRYNEQFF; DNA: TGTGCCAGTAGTAGGGGGACTAGCGGGAGGGATTCCCTCCGCTACAATGAGCAGTTCTTC